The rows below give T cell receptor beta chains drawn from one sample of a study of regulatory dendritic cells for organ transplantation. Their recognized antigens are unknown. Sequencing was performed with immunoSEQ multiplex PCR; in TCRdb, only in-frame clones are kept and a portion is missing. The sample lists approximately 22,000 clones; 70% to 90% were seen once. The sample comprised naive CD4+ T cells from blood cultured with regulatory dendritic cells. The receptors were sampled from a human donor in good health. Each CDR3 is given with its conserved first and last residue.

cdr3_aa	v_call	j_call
CASSQFRGGETQYF	TRBV14	TRBJ2-5
CSASPAGEQFF	TRBV20-1	TRBJ2-1
CASALGSGGWAKNIQYF	TRBV19	TRBJ2-4
CASSTTGPSYEQYF	TRBV6-5	TRBJ2-7
CASSMTRGWNTEAFF	TRBV7-2	TRBJ1-1
CASGVMGAGNTIYF	TRBV25-1	TRBJ1-3
CASYQPGAGNTIYF	TRBV2	TRBJ1-3
CASSLSGGVGNEQFF	TRBV7-9	TRBJ2-1
CASSEYGTSFYF	TRBV6-1	TRBJ2-3
CAWSVLAEQYF	TRBV30	TRBJ2-7
CASSPLALAGSADTQYF	TRBV7-2	TRBJ2-3
CAWSKDRRNTEAFF	TRBV30	TRBJ1-1
CASSQDIPPSRISADTQYF	TRBV4-3	TRBJ2-3
CASSPSRGWDTEAFF	TRBV11-2	TRBJ1-1
CASSYTGTRLETQYF	TRBV27	TRBJ2-5
CASSQYTDTQYF	TRBV5-1	TRBJ2-3
CASSPGFRSEGEKLFF	TRBV18	TRBJ1-4
CASSPDWDSNQPQHF	TRBV28	TRBJ1-5
CASSIGKEPNTEAFF	TRBV19	TRBJ1-1
CASSPGIRETQYF	TRBV18	TRBJ2-5
CASSDRVETQYF	TRBV19	TRBJ2-5
CASSPDGVNTEAFF	TRBV11-3	TRBJ1-1
CASSPGLAGGTDTQYF	TRBV7-6	TRBJ2-3
CSVAGSSYYGYTF	TRBV29-1	TRBJ1-2
CASSLPRLAKNIQYF	TRBV28	TRBJ2-4
CASSLVGSTEAFF	TRBV5-5	TRBJ1-1
CAWSTGPGNEQFF	TRBV30	TRBJ2-1
CASRDDRGLTNGAFF	TRBV6-5	TRBJ1-1
CASSQGASGRAETQYF	TRBV4-2	TRBJ2-5
CASSLGLAGGINEQFF	TRBV5-4	TRBJ2-1
CAWSVSTRLENTEAFF	TRBV30	TRBJ1-1
CASSFTTGAINYGYTF	TRBV27	TRBJ1-2
CASSRLIGTDYYGYTF	TRBV19	TRBJ1-2